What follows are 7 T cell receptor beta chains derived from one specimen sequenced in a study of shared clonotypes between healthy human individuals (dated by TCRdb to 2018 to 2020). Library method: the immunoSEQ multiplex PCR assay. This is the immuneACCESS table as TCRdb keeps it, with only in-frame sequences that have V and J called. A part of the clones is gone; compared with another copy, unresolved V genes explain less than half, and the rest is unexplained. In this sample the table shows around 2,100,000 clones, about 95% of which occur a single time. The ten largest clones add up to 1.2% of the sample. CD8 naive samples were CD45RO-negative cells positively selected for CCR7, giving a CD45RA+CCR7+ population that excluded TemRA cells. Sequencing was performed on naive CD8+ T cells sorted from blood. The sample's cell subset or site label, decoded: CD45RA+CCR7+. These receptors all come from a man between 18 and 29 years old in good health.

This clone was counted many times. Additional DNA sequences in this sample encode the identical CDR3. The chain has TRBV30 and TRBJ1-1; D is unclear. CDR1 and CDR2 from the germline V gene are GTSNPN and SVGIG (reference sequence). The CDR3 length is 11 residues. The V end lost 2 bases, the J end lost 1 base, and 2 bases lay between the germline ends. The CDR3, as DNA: TGTGCCTGGAGTAGGAACACTGAAGCTTTCTTT. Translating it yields CAWSRNTEAFF.

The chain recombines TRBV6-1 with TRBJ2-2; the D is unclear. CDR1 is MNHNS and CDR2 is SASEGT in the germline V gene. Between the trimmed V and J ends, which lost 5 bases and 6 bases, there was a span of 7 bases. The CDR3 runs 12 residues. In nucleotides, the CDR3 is TGTGCCAGCAGTACGATTTCCGGGGAGCTGTTTTTT. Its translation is CASSTISGELFF.

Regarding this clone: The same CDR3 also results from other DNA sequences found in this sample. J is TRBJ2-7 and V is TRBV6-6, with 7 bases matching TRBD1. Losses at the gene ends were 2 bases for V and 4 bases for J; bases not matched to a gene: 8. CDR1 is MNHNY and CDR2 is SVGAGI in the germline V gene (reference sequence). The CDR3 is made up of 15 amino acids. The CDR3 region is CASSYERTGSYEQYF. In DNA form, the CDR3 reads TGTGCCAGCAGTTACGAACGGACAGGTTCGTACGAGCAGTACTTC.

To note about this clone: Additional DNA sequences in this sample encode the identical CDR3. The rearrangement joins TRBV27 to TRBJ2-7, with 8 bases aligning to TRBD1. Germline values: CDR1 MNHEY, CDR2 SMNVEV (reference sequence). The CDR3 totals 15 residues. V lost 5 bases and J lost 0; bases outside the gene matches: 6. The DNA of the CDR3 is TGTGCCAGCAGTCCGGGGACAGGCCTCTCCTACGAGCAGTACTTC. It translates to CASSPGTGLSYEQYF.

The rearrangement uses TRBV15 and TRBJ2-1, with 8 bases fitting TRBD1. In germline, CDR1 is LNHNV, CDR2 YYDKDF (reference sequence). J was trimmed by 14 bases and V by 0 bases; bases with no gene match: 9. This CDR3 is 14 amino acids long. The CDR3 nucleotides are TGTGCCACCAGCAGAGATAGGAACGCGGGACAGGAGTTCTTC. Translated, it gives CATSRDRNAGQEFF.

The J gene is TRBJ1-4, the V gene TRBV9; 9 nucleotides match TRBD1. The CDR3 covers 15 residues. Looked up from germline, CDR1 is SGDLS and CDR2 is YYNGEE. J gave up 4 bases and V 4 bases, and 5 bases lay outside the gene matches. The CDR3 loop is CASSSGQGFNEKLFF. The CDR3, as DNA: TGTGCCAGCAGCTCCGGACAGGGGTTTAATGAAAAACTGTTTTTT.

This chain's CDR3 is CASSGGTSGSTYEQYF. CDR3 nucleotides: TGTGCCAGCAGCGGGGGGACTAGCGGTAGTACCTACGAGCAGTACTTC. The genes are TRBV7-9 and TRBJ2-7, with 11 nucleotides matching TRBD2. CDR1 is SEHNR, CDR2 FQNEAQ, per germline (reference sequence). Trimming removed 5 bases from V and 2 bases from J; junction bases left unmatched: 8. The CDR3 runs 16 residues.